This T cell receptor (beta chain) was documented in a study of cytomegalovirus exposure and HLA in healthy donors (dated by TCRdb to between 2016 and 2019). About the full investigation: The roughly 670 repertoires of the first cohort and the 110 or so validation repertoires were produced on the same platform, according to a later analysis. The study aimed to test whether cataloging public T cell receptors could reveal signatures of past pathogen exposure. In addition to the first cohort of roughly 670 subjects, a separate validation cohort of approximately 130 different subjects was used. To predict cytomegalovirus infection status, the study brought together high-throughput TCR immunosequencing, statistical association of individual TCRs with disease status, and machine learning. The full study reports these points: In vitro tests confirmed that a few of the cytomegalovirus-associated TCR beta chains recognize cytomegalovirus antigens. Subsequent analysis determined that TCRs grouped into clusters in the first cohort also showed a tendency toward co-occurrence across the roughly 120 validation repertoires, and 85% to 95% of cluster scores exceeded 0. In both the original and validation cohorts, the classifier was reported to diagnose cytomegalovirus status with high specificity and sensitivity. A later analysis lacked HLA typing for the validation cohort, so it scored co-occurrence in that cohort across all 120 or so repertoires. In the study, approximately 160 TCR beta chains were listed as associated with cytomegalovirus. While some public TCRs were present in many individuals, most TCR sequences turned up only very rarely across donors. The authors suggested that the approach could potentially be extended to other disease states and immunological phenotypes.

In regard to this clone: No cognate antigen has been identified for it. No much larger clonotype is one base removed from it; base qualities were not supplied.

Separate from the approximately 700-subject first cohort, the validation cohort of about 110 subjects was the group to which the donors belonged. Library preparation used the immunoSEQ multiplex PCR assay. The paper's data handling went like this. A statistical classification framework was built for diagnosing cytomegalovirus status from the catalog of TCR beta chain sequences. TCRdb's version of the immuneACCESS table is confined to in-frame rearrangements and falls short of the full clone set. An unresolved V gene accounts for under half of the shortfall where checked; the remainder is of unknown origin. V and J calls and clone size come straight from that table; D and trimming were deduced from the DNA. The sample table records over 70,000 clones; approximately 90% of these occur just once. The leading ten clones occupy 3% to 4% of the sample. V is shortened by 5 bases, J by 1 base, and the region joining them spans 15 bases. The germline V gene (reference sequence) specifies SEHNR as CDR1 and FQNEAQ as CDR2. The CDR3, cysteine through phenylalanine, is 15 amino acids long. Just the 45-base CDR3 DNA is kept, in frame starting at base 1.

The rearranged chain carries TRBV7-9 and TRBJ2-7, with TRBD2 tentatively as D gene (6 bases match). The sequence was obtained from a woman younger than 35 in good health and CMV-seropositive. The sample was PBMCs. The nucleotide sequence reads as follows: TGTGCCAGCAGCGATAAGGGACGGGGGTCCTACGAGCAGTACTTC. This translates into CASSDKGRGSYEQYF.